The clone carrying this T cell receptor (beta chain) was observed a few times. Antigen specificity is unknown. A much larger clone differs from this one at a single base, so this may be a read error. TCR alpha and beta CDR3 regions were amplified from RNA using iRepertoire nested multiplex PCR. TCRdb independently ran MiXCR on the multiplex PCR reads; one entry per CDR3 protein. The sample holds roughly 350,000 distinct CDR3 sequences, roughly 41% seen once. The V gene lost 7 bases and the J gene lost 6 bases, with 16 bases spanning the gap. This CDR3 has 14 amino acids. CDR1 MNHEY and CDR2 SVGAGI come from the germline V gene. This entry belongs to a study of glioma-infiltrating T cells. For the study at large: Presurgical dexamethasone in glioma patients lasted six or fewer days.

Study-level findings and limits: Above-expected tissue-blood divergence occurred in all gliomas, most in low-grade ones.

Material: glioma tissue, nonneoplastic brain tissue, or PBMCs (not recorded which). This clonotype was obtained from a human donor with low-grade glioma or glioblastoma, undergoing nonglioma brain surgery, or in good health (not recorded which). The V and J genes are TRBV6-5 and TRBJ1-5; unclear D gene. The CDR3 sequence: CASNMNSGSQPQHF. In DNA form, the CDR3 reads TGTGCCAGCAATATGAACAGTGGCAGTCAGCCCCAGCATTTT.